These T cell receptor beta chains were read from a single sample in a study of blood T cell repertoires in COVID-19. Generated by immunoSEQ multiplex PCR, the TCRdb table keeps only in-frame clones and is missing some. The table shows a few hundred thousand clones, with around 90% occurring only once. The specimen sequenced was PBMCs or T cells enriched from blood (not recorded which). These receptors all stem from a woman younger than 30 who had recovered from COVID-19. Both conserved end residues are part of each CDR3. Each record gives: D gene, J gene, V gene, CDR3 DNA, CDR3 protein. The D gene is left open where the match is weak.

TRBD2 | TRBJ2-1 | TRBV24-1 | TGTGCCACCAGTTCGGGCCGGACTAGCGGGGGGGCGGTAAAGGATGAGCAGTTCTTC | CATSSGRTSGGAVKDEQFF
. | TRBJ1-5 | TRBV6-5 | TGTGCCAGCAGTTACTCAGGGGTCGGGCAGCCCCAGCATTTT | CASSYSGVGQPQHF
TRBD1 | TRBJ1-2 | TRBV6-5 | TGTGCCAATCAGGGACAGGCCTATGGCTACACCTTC | CANQGQAYGYTF
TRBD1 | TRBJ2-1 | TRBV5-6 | TGTGCCAGCAGCGGACAGGCCTATGAGCAGTTCTTC | CASSGQAYEQFF
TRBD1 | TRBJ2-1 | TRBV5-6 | TGTGCCAGCAGCTCAGTTACCGGGACAGGGATCGTGAATGAGCAGTTCTTC | CASSSVTGTGIVNEQFF
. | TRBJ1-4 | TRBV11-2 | TGTGCCAGCCAACGGTCAACTAATGAAAAACTGTTTTTT | CASQRSTNEKLFF
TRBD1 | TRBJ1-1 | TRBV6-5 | TGTGCCAGCAGCATCCCGGGACAGACAGAAGCTTTCTTT | CASSIPGQTEAFF
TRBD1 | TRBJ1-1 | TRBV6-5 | TGTGCCAGCAGTTACGAGCCAGGGGGATTCGCTGAAGCTTTCTTT | CASSYEPGGFAEAFF
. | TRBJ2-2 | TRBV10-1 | TGCGCCAGCAGGGGGACTGGCAACACCGGGGAGCTGTTTTTT | CASRGTGNTGELFF
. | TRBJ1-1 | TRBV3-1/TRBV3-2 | TGTGCCAGCAGCCAAGATCTAGCCAGAAACACTGAAGCTTTCTTT | CASSQDLARNTEAFF
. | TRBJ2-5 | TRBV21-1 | TGTGCCAGTTTCTCGCCGGCGGGGAATACAACCCAGTACTTC | CASFSPAGNTTQYF
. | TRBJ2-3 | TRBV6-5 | TGTGCCAGCAGTTTCCCAGTCGGGGAGCCAGATACGCAGTATTTT | CASSFPVGEPDTQYF